The subject of this entry is one TCR beta chain. Methods used by the authors: Estimation of nucleated cell counts was performed using reference gene primer amplification. Sequenced by immunoSEQ multiplex PCR; TCRdb stores in-frame clones only, minus some. V and J calls and clone size are those listed in that table; D and trimming were worked out from the DNA. This table holds 110,000 or so clones, about four fifths found once. Germline values: CDR1 KGHDR, CDR2 SFDVKD. Trimming left V 9 bases short and J 8 bases short, with 10 bases between. This CDR3 is built from 11 residues. This sample is part of a study of blood T cell repertoires in COVID-19. For the study at large: Italy, Spain and the United States were the sources of the convalescent and acute COVID-19 samples. PBMCs, B-cell-depleted T cells, or T cells were the source of the cDNA or gDNA that made up the material.

The sample was peripheral blood. The sequence was collected from a woman aged 70-85 years with acute or convalescent COVID-19. The chain recombines TRBV24-1 with TRBJ2-1; possible D gene TRBD1, 5 bases. CDR3 bases: TGTGCCACCCAGTGGGGCTATGAGCAGTTCTTC. Translated, it gives CATQWGYEQFF.